This TCR beta chain was obtained from a study of cytomegalovirus exposure and HLA in healthy donors. Study findings and constraints: The study put under 200 TCR beta chains on its list as cytomegalovirus-associated.

Sequencing was performed with immunoSEQ multiplex PCR; in TCRdb, only in-frame clones are kept and a portion is missing. This sample has around 70,000 clones, with 94% found just once. Comments on this clone: The antigen is not known.

Sequencing was done on a sample of PBMCs. This clonotype originated in a woman aged 18-29 years in good health and CMV-seropositive.

The CDR3 here is CASREENSPLHF. The CDR3 nucleotides are TGTGCCAGCAGGGAGGAGAATTCACCCCTCCACTTT. The chain carries TRBV2 and TRBJ1-6; D is uncertain. V lost 6 bases to trimming and J lost 7 bases, with 7 bases between them. From germline, CDR1 is SNHLY and CDR2 FYNNEI. The CDR3 runs to 12 residues.